This TCR beta chain was captured by sequencing in a study of shared clonotypes between healthy human individuals. Worth noting for this clone: This may stem from a read error, because a much larger clone lies one nucleotide away. The sample carries other DNA sequences with the same CDR3.

Sequencing used immunoSEQ multiplex PCR; TCRdb keeps in-frame clones, though not all of them. This table holds roughly 2 million clones, 85% to 95% found once. CDR3 length: 15 amino acids. Germline V gene sequence: CDR1 SGHDT, CDR2 YYEEEE. V was trimmed by 1 base and J by 0 bases, leaving 8 bases between them. What was sequenced was naive CD4+ T cells sorted from blood. As to subset: CD45RA+ positively selected. This chain uses TRBV5-6 with TRBJ1-5; a weak D match, TRBD1 (6 bases). This TCR derives from a man in his late teens or twenties in good health. CDR3 nucleotides: TGTGCCAGCAGCTTGACAGGGAATAGCAATCAGCCCCAGCATTTT. This translates into CASSLTGNSNQPQHF.